This T cell receptor beta chain was identified during a study of T cell responses to AZD1222 COVID-19 vaccine. CDR1 is SEHNR, CDR2 FQNEAQ, per germline (reference sequence). Trimming stripped 6 bases from V and 2 bases from J, with 10 bases between. This CDR3 has 13 residues. Samples with a second dose at about 4 or about 12 weeks were pooled together. Generated by immunoSEQ multiplex PCR, the TCRdb table keeps only in-frame clones and is missing some. Altogether 150,000 to 200,000 clones are present, around 93% being singletons, with the ten largest covering less than 1.2%. Worth noting for this clone: Its antigen is not identified.

Study-level findings and limits: Nearly half of spike-specific TCRs reportedly target variant regions that are unmutated in the B.1.351 and B.1.1.7 variants.

The rearrangement uses TRBV7-9 and TRBJ1-2; no definite D call. The sequence was obtained from an adult who received the AZD1222 COVID-19 vaccine. Sequenced material: peripheral blood, taken 28 days after the second AZD1222 dose. The DNA for the CDR3 is TGTGCCAGCAGGGATTGGGAGAACTATGGCTACACCTTC. Its protein is CASRDWENYGYTF.